This TCR beta chain was found in a study of vaccination effects on CD4 cells after COVID-19. Sequenced by immunoSEQ multiplex PCR; TCRdb stores in-frame clones only, minus some. The sample includes some 68,000 clones, about four fifths of them seen just once. ViraFEST used viral peptide pools to expand antigen-specific CD4+ T cells before sequencing. The culture ran for around 10 days before CD4+ T cells were isolated. Negative nucleocapsid antibody tests before and after vaccination confirmed no previous SARS-CoV-2 infection. Comment on this clone: Antigen: not known.

The length of the CDR3 is 14 residues. Germline V gene lookup returns CDR1 SGDLS and CDR2 YYNGEE. Trimming at V came to 4 bases and at J to 4 bases, leaving 3 bases not matched to a gene. This sequence was found in a human donor who received a COVID-19 vaccine. The sequenced sample was CD4+ T cells from PBMCs cultured with SARS-CoV-2 spike peptides, obtained before COVID-19 vaccination. The rearrangement uses TRBV9 and TRBJ1-5; the match to TRBD1 covers 9 bases. CDR3 residues: CASSLGTGNQPQHF. The CDR3 DNA follows: TGTGCCAGCAGCCTTGGGACAGGGAATCAGCCCCAGCATTTT.